This T cell receptor (beta chain) is drawn from a study of T-cell memory formation after mild COVID-19. Broader study findings: Whereas later expanders leaned CD4+, clones contracting day 15 to 85 showed a balanced CD4/CD8 makeup.

Only a few counts were recorded for this clonotype. The antigen remains unidentified. CDR1 and CDR2 from the germline V gene are SGHTA and FQGNSA. The CDR3 spans 12 residues. V was clipped by 8 bases and J by 8 bases, with 13 bases between them. TCRdb ran MiXCR on the 5' RACE reads and lists one entry per CDR3 protein. The table shows a few hundred thousand distinct CDR3 sequences, with 15% to 20% occurring only once. Sequenced material: PBMCs or a T cell subset sorted from them (not recorded which). The source is a man between 18 and 29 years old who had mild COVID-19 (a few samples of this study predate the infection). Cell type and time point are not known. The chain uses TRBV7-2 and TRBJ2-1; tentatively, D is TRBD2 (5 bases). The CDR3, as DNA: TGTGCCAGCTCCATACCCGGGGATGAGCAGTTCTTC. Its translation: CASSIPGDEQFF.